The 23 T cell receptor beta chains given below trace back to one sample, sequenced in a study of CD8 T cells in Susac syndrome. Random hexamers were used to reverse transcribe the RNA input (about 0.45 to 1 ug). One entry per CDR3 protein, called by TCRdb with MiXCR from the immunoSEQ multiplex PCR reads. The table has roughly 100,000 distinct CDR3 sequences, 96% seen once; the top ten hold 0.5% to 0.8%. Source material: CD8+ T cells from PBMCs. These receptors all come from a human donor with Susac syndrome.

V gene TRBV5-4 combines with J gene TRBJ1-6; D is possibly TRBD1 (6 bases). From germline, CDR1 is SGHNT and CDR2 YYREEE (reference sequence). V shed 3 bases and J shed 7 bases, with 14 bases lying between them. The CDR3 has 15 amino acids. The CDR3 DNA reads as TGTGCCAGCAGCTCGGTACAGGGCATAAATTCACCCCTCCACTTT. Translation: CASSSVQGINSPLHF.

CDR3 sequence (DNA): TGTGCCAGCTCCCAGGGAGGGCAAGAGACCCAGTACTTC. Translating gives CASSQGGQETQYF. V is TRBV9 and J is TRBJ2-5; TRBD2 agrees at 7 bases. Germline values: CDR1 SGDLS, CDR2 YYNGEE. The CDR3 loop spans 13 amino acids. J lost 2 bases, V lost 7 bases, and 5 bases had no gene match.

This clonotype was seen a few times. This chain links TRBV27 with TRBJ1-1, with TRBD1 identical over 7 bases. The V gene's germline CDR1 is MNHEY and CDR2 SMNVEV (reference sequence). V was clipped by 2 bases and J by 1 base; unmatched bases: 1. This CDR3 spans 14 amino acids. The CDR3, as DNA: TGTGCCAGCAGTTTAGGGACAGCGAACACTGAAGCTTTCTTT. Protein sequence: CASSLGTANTEAFF.

This chain links TRBV24-1 with TRBJ2-1; the D gene is possibly TRBD1 (6 bases). CDR1 and CDR2 from the germline V gene are KGHDR and SFDVKD. V was trimmed by 4 bases and J by 0 bases, leaving 12 bases between them. The CDR3 contains 16 residues. The CDR3 DNA follows: TGTGCCACCAGTGACCATCTACAGGGCTCCTACAATGAGCAGTTCTTC. It encodes CATSDHLQGSYNEQFF.

This chain joins TRBV4-1 and TRBJ1-5, with D uncertain. Looked up from germline, CDR1 is MGHRA and CDR2 is YSYEKL. The ends were cut back, 0 bases at V and 1 base at J, with 13 bases in the middle. CDR3 length equals 17 residues. CDR3 sequence: CASSQDRLGRSNQPQHF. DNA of the CDR3: TGCGCCAGCAGCCAAGACCGTCTAGGTAGGAGCAATCAGCCCCAGCATTTT.

V and J are TRBV30 and TRBJ2-7, with 7 bases identical to TRBD1. CDR1 and CDR2 (germline): GTSNPN, SVGIG (reference sequence). Trimming at V came to 0 bases and at J to 2 bases, leaving 16 bases not matched to a gene. This CDR3 has 18 residues. CDR3 sequence (DNA): TGTGCCTGGAGTGTGGGGGACAGCCGCCTGCCCCGAACCTACGAGCAGTACTTC. This translates into CAWSVGDSRLPRTYEQYF.

This chain links TRBV7-6 with TRBJ1-2, with D tentatively TRBD1 (6 bases). Looked up from germline, CDR1 is SGHVS and CDR2 is FNYEAQ. Trimming pared 4 bases from V and 4 bases from J, leaving 16 bases between. There are 15 residues in the CDR3. CDR3 sequence: CASSSSGARPYGYTF. The CDR3, as DNA: TGTGCCAGCAGCTCGTCAGGGGCCCGACCCTATGGCTACACCTTC.

This clonotype was seen a single time. This chain joins TRBV28 and TRBJ1-6; D perhaps matches TRBD1 (5 bases). Trimming took 8 bases from V and 9 from J, leaving 20 bases between them. The germline CDR1 and CDR2 sequences are MDHEN and SYDVKM. This CDR3 region has 15 residues. The CDR3 bases are TGTGCCAGCTCCCCGGAGTTGGGGCAGGGTTCACCCCTCCACTTT. It is translated as CASSPELGQGSPLHF.

This sequence joins TRBV5-1 and TRBJ2-7, with D uncertain. The V gene's germline CDR1 is SGHRS and CDR2 YFSETQ. Trimming removed 4 bases from V and 2 bases from J, with 16 bases in between. This CDR3 comprises 15 residues. This CDR3 reads CASSPVRRNTYEQYF. CDR3 sequence (DNA): TGCGCCAGCAGCCCTGTTAGACGAAACACCTACGAGCAGTACTTC. Supplemented by reference TRBV5-1 and TRBJ2-7, the full variable domain reads KAGVTQTPRYLIKTRGQQVTLSCSPISGHRSVSWYQQTPGQGLQFLFEYFSETQRNKGNFPGRFSGRQFSNSRSEMNVSTLELGDSALYLCASSPVRRNTYEQYFGPGTRLTVT.

The chain recombines TRBV4-3 with TRBJ2-7; TRBD2 might be the D (5 bases). V was pared by 2 bases and J by 1 base, with 15 bases between. The CDR3 is made up of 16 amino acids. Germline-derived CDR1 and CDR2 are LGHNA and YSLEER. The CDR3 sequence: CASSQFVAGQSYEQYF. The CDR3 DNA follows: TGCGCCAGCAGCCAATTCGTGGCGGGTCAGTCCTACGAGCAGTACTTC.

The chain carries TRBV20-1 and TRBJ2-7; D is undetermined. Trimming left V 3 bases short and J 5 bases short, with 17 bases between. The CDR3 sequence is 14 residues long. CDR1 and CDR2 from the germline V gene are DFQATT and SNEGSKA (reference sequence). The CDR3 DNA is TGCAGTGCTAGGGTTATATCGACAAGCAACGAGCAGTACTTC. This codes for CSARVISTSNEQYF.

This clonotype was picked up one time. The rearrangement links TRBV12-3 or TRBV12-4 to TRBJ1-5; a possible D gene is TRBD1 (5 bases). This CDR3 spans 13 amino acids. V lost 8 bases to trimming and J lost 4 bases, with 12 bases between them. The CDR3 protein is CASVRDLNQPQHF. The DNA of the CDR3 is TGTGCCAGCGTTCGGGACTTGAATCAGCCCCAGCATTTT.

The chain employs TRBV9 and TRBJ1-2, with 9 bases aligning to TRBD1. After removal of 3 bases from V and 7 bases from J, the junction contained 13 bases not matched to a gene. This CDR3 has 16 residues. From germline, CDR1 is SGDLS and CDR2 YYNGEE. CDR3 coding DNA: TGTGCCAGCAGCGGCGGGACAGGGCTGTTTCGTCCTGGCTACACCTTC. It translates to CASSGGTGLFRPGYTF.

The chain has TRBV9 and TRBJ2-3, with TRBD2 matching 9 bases. CDR3 length: 17 residues. V was clipped by 3 bases and J by 6 bases; unmatched bases: 14. Looked up from germline, CDR1 is SGDLS and CDR2 is YYNGEE. This CDR3 reads CASSGRGGSGGRDTQYF. In nucleotides, the CDR3 is TGTGCCAGCAGCGGCCGTGGGGGGAGCGGGGGGAGGGATACGCAGTATTTT.

The chain recombines TRBV5-4 with TRBJ1-6; D gene uncertain. The CDR3 is made up of 14 amino acids. Trimming left V 1 base short and J 10 bases short, with 12 bases between. CDR1 and CDR2 (germline): SGHNT, YYREEE (reference sequence). The CDR3 DNA reads as TGTGCCAGCAGCTTGTTCAATGGGGAATCACCCCTCCACTTT. It yields the protein CASSLFNGESPLHF. Using reference TRBV5-4 and TRBJ1-6 for the parts outside the CDR3, the full variable domain is ETGVTQSPTHLIKTRGQQVTLRCSSQSGHNTVSWYQQALGQGPQFIFQYYREEENGRGNFPPRFSGLQFPNYSSELNVNALELDDSALYLCASSLFNGESPLHFGNGTRLTVT.

The chain links TRBV27 to TRBJ2-5; tentatively, D is TRBD1 or TRBD2 (5 bases each). Trimming took 0 bases from V and 1 from J, leaving 15 bases between them. Germline CDR1 is MNHEY and CDR2 is SMNVEV (reference sequence). The CDR3 consists of 17 residues. In nucleotides, the CDR3 is TGTGCCAGCAGTTTATCGGTGTCCTCGAGGGGCCAAGAGACCCAGTACTTC. This gives the protein CASSLSVSSRGQETQYF.

The chain combines TRBV7-2 with TRBJ1-5; D ambiguous. The CDR3 has 15 amino acids. In germline, CDR1 is SGHTA, CDR2 FQGNSA. Trimming removed 2 bases from V and 6 bases from J, with 14 bases in between. CDR3 nucleotide sequence: TGTGCCAGCAGCTTACGGCTCGGGGATGGTCAGCCCCAGCATTTT. It encodes CASSLRLGDGQPQHF.

The chain carries TRBV12-3 or TRBV12-4 and TRBJ2-1, with D uncertain. This CDR3 comprises 13 residues. The V end lost 1 base, the J end lost 10 bases, and 11 bases lay between the germline ends. CDR3 sequence reads: CASSLGYLSEQFF. CDR3 DNA sequence: TGTGCCAGCAGTTTAGGATACCTGTCGGAGCAGTTCTTC.

The chain carries TRBV7-9 and TRBJ2-2, with D perhaps matching TRBD2 (5 bases). Trimming shortened V by 5 bases and J by 7 bases, and 11 bases separated the two germline ends. This CDR3 has 13 residues. Germline lookup yields CDR1 SEHNR and CDR2 FQNEAQ (reference sequence). The CDR3 region is CASSLDLDGELFF. DNA of the CDR3: TGTGCCAGCAGCCTGGACTTGGACGGGGAGCTGTTTTTT.

V is TRBV19 and J is TRBJ2-3, with 12 nucleotides matching TRBD2. The CDR3 length is 17 residues. The junction had 9 bases not matched to a gene; V was cut back by 4 bases and J by 4 bases. Germline loops: CDR1 LNHDA, CDR2 SQIVND (reference sequence). CDR3 coding DNA: TGTGCCAGTAGTAACCATCGGACTAGCGGGGCCCCAGATACGCAGTATTTT. This gives the protein CASSNHRTSGAPDTQYF.

This sequence joins TRBV13 and TRBJ2-3; D is undetermined. CDR3 length equals 17 residues. V lost 4 bases and J 0 bases, leaving 17 bases between the germline ends. Germline V CDR1 and CDR2: PRHDT, FYEKMQ (reference sequence). The CDR3 here is CASSSEVGESSTDTQYF. In DNA form, the CDR3 reads TGTGCCAGCAGCTCTGAAGTGGGTGAGTCGAGCACAGATACGCAGTATTTT.

The chain employs TRBV10-3 and TRBJ2-7, with 9 positions matching TRBD1. The length of the CDR3 is 14 residues. Germline V lookup: CDR1 ENHRY, CDR2 SYGVKD. J was trimmed by 2 bases and V by 6 bases; bases with no gene match: 5. The CDR3 nucleotides are TGTGCCATCAGCCCCGGGACAGGGACCTACGAGCAGTACTTC. Amino acids: CAISPGTGTYEQYF.

The chain is built from TRBV20-1 and TRBJ1-1, with D unclear. V was shortened by 6 bases and J by 3 bases, with 5 bases between the two germline ends. Germline values: CDR1 DFQATT, CDR2 SNEGSKA (reference sequence). This CDR3 comprises 10 residues. The chain's CDR3 is CSAWDTEAFF. In nucleotides, the CDR3 is TGCAGTGCGTGGGACACTGAAGCTTTCTTT.